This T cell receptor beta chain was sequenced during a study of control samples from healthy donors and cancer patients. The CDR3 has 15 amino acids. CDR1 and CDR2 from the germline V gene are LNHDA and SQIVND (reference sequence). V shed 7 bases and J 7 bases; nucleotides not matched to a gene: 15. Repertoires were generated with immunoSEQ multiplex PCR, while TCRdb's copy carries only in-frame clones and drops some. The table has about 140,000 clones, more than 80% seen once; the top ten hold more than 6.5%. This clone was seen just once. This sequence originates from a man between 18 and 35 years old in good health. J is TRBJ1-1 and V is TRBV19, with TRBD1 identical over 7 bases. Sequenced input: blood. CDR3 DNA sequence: TGTGCCAGTACCGCGGGCCACAGGGGACCCATTGAAGCTTTCTTT. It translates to CASTAGHRGPIEAFF.